The following is a T cell receptor beta chain sequence with its context. The antigen is unknown. Trimming stripped 7 bases from V and 3 bases from J, with 7 bases between. This CDR3 is 13 amino acids long. CDR1 and CDR2 (germline): MNHEY, SMNVEV (reference sequence). This specimen belongs to a study of T cell repertoires in cytomegalovirus infection. As for the study in general: Recently identified HLA-C-restricted CMV epitopes were used, and well-studied HLA-B-restricted CMV epitopes were used as well. It can be stated that public TCR beta signatures indicated CMV infection as well as a matching HLA type.

TCRdb itself ran the reads through MiXCR, one entry per CDR3 protein. The sample carries 680,000 or so distinct CDR3 sequences, about 30% recorded once. General study findings and limits: People with CMV and the relevant HLA were identified by cumulative public TCR beta family frequency. CMV-specific TCR beta clonotypes restricted by HLA-C were the ones dominating the ex vivo response.

The sample was cultured PBMCs, taken from culture after CMV antigen stimulation. This chain links TRBV27 with TRBJ2-6; D unresolved. This TCR was recovered from a human donor in good health (CMV status not recorded). Some clones in this sample may be carry-over from other donors' samples. CDR3 sequence reads: CASKDLGANVLTF. The CDR3 DNA reads as TGTGCCAGCAAAGACCTTGGGGCCAACGTCCTGACTTTC.